Listed below are T cell receptor beta chains from one sample, sequenced in a study of shared clonotypes between healthy human individuals. The table came from immunoSEQ multiplex PCR; TCRdb's copy has only in-frame clones and leaves some out. The repertoire holds some 2,500,000 clones, with 80% to 95% as singletons. Specimen: naive CD4+ T cells from PBMCs. The receptors were gathered from a man younger than 30 in good health. Some clones in this sample may be carry-over from other donors' samples. Both conserved end residues are part of each CDR3. The D gene is left open where the match is weak. For some rows the clone size is stated as once, few or many, or as a class when expanded; others skip it.

V	D	J	size	CDR3	DNA
TRBV28	-	TRBJ1-1	-	CASTGPGKAFF	TGTGCCAGCACGGGGCCTGGTAAAGCTTTCTTT
TRBV19	TRBD1	TRBJ2-7	-	CASRSMTGAYEQYF	TGTGCCAGCCGATCAATGACAGGGGCCTACGAGCAGTACTTC
TRBV4-3	-	TRBJ2-6	-	CASSQGRGLGANVLTF	TGCGCCAGCAGCCAAGGACGGGGGCTAGGGGCCAACGTCCTGACTTTC
TRBV5-1	-	TRBJ2-5	-	CASSLLGVGGSGETQYF	TGCGCCAGCAGCCTCCTCGGGGTTGGGGGGTCCGGAGAGACCCAGTACTTC
TRBV19	TRBD1	TRBJ2-6	once	CASSIGTGGVGANVLTF	TGTGCCAGTAGTATTGGGACAGGGGGCGTTGGGGCCAACGTCCTGACTTTC
TRBV18	TRBD1	TRBJ2-3	-	CASSPRQGGTDTQYF	TGTGCCAGCTCACCGCGGCAGGGGGGCACAGATACGCAGTATTTT
TRBV5-1	TRBD2	TRBJ2-1	-	CASSLAPLAGVNEQFF	TGCGCCAGCAGCTTGGCCCCGCTAGCGGGAGTCAATGAGCAGTTCTTC
TRBV11-3	TRBD1	TRBJ2-4	-	CASSLGGQGNIQYF	TGTGCCAGCAGCTTAGGGGGACAGGGGAACATTCAGTACTTC
TRBV19	-	TRBJ1-2	-	CASTPEELRDGYTF	TGTGCCAGTACCCCAGAGGAGTTACGGGATGGCTACACCTTC
TRBV30	-	TRBJ2-7	-	CAWSGRGSYEQYF	TGTGCCTGGAGCGGACGGGGTTCGTACGAGCAGTACTTC
TRBV30	TRBD2	TRBJ2-5	-	CAWNRLAEETQYF	TGTGCCTGGAACCGACTAGCGGAAGAGACCCAGTACTTC
TRBV11-2	-	TRBJ2-2	once	CASSLGSLNTGELFF	TGTGCCAGCAGCTTAGGTAGCCTGAACACCGGGGAGCTGTTTTTT
TRBV28	-	TRBJ1-5	once	CASSLGQARGNQPQHF	TGTGCCAGCAGTTTAGGGCAGGCGAGGGGCAATCAGCCCCAGCATTTT
TRBV5-1	TRBD1	TRBJ1-2	-	CASTGQGNYGYTF	TGCGCCAGCACGGGACAGGGAAACTATGGCTACACCTTC
TRBV4-3	-	TRBJ2-2	-	CASSQDLRGGRGELFF	TGCGCCAGCAGCCAAGATCTCAGGGGGGGTCGCGGGGAGCTGTTTTTT